The clone carrying this TCR beta chain was picked up a small number of times. In the source study's methods: Amplification from reference gene primers served as the basis for estimated nucleated cell counts. Profiled with immunoSEQ multiplex PCR; TCRdb holds only in-frame clones, not every one. The V and J calls and clone size are taken from that table; D and trimming were inferred from the DNA. The top ten clones hold approximately 31% of a sample with about 72,000 clones, 88% of them seen once. CDR1 is SGHAT, CDR2 FQDESV, per germline (reference sequence). V was shortened by 6 bases and J by 4 bases, with 13 bases between the two germline ends. The CDR3 has 14 residues. This record comes from a study of blood T cell repertoires in COVID-19.

This chain uses TRBV11-1 with TRBJ2-1, with D perhaps matching TRBD2 (5 bases). Specimen: peripheral blood. The source of this sequence is a man between 45 and 60 years old with acute or convalescent COVID-19. The CDR3 is CASRTDWEYNEQFF. CDR3 sequence (DNA): TGTGCCAGCAGAACTGATTGGGAGTACAATGAGCAGTTCTTC.